This passage covers 13 T cell receptor beta chains from one sample sequenced in a study of graft-versus-host responses after intestinal transplantation. What these receptors recognize is not known. TCRdb keeps only in-frame clones here, not all; method: immunoSEQ multiplex PCR. The data show 60,000 to 90,000 clones, with about 90% seen just once and 1.3% held by the top ten. The sequencing here drew on unstimulated CD8+ T cells sorted from spleen or lymph node cells, taken before intestinal transplant. These receptors all stem from a human donor who received an intestinal transplant.

This clone has only one observation. Additional DNA sequences in this sample encode the identical CDR3. The V and J genes are TRBV19 and TRBJ1-1, with D unresolved. The CDR3 spans 13 residues. The germline V and J ends were trimmed by 3 bases and 0 bases, with 5 bases remaining between them. The germline gives CDR1 LNHDA, CDR2 SQIVND (reference sequence). The CDR3 region has the DNA TGTGCCAGTAGTATTAGTGTGAACACTGAAGCTTTCTTT. Its translation: CASSISVNTEAFF.

This clone was observed once. The gene calls are TRBV19 and TRBJ2-3; 10 nucleotides agree with TRBD2. After removal of 3 bases from V and 5 bases from J, the junction contained 5 bases not matched to a gene. Germline V lookup: CDR1 LNHDA, CDR2 SQIVND (reference sequence). CDR3 length: 15 residues. The CDR3, as DNA: TGTGCCAGTAGTATGGCTAGCGGGGGTGGAGATACGCAGTATTTT. Translated, it gives CASSMASGGGDTQYF.

The J gene is TRBJ1-1, the V gene TRBV29-1; perhaps TRBD1 as D (5 bases). Germline V CDR1 and CDR2: SQVTM, ANQGSEA. CDR3 length: 13 amino acids. Trimming removed 4 bases at V and 2 bases at J, with 11 bases between. CDR3 protein: CSVVDGGNTEAFF. DNA of the CDR3: TGCAGCGTTGTTGACGGGGGAAACACTGAAGCTTTCTTT.

In this sample, this clone turned up a few times. This chain uses TRBV4-1 with TRBJ1-2, with no clear D. Per the germline V gene, CDR1 is MGHRA and CDR2 is YSYEKL. CDR3 length: 11 residues. V lost 1 base and J 12 bases, leaving 9 bases between the germline ends. Written as DNA, the CDR3 is TGCGCCAGCAGCCAAGGGAGGACGAACACCTTC. Protein sequence: CASSQGRTNTF.

The V call is TRBV9, the J call TRBJ2-1, with 13 nucleotides matching TRBD2. Per the germline V gene, CDR1 is SGDLS and CDR2 is YYNGEE. V shed 2 bases, J shed 4 bases, and the junction held 3 bases outside the gene matches. The CDR3 is made up of 16 amino acids. CDR3 protein: CASSVGTSGIYNEQFF. DNA of the CDR3: TGTGCCAGCAGCGTTGGGACTAGCGGGATTTACAATGAGCAGTTCTTC.

This chain joins TRBV2 and TRBJ1-4; D is possibly TRBD1 (5 bases). This CDR3 comprises 15 residues. V lost 8 bases to trimming and J lost 0 bases, with 13 bases between them. Germline lookup yields CDR1 SNHLY and CDR2 FYNNEI. The CDR3 region is CASLSPGPTNEKLFF. The CDR3 nucleotides read TGTGCCAGCCTGTCCCCAGGGCCAACTAATGAAAAACTGTTTTTT.

This chain joins TRBV20-1 and TRBJ2-7, with TRBD2 as a possible D gene (5 bases). V was pared by 1 base and J by 5 bases, with 6 bases between. Germline values: CDR1 DFQATT, CDR2 SNEGSKA (reference sequence). The CDR3 loop spans 11 amino acids. As DNA, the CDR3 is TGCAGTGCTAGAGTCGGGAACGAGCAGTACTTC. It translates to CSARVGNEQYF.

The chain links TRBV5-1 to TRBJ2-7; D call uncertain. This CDR3 region has 12 residues. The germline CDR1 and CDR2 sequences are SGHRS and YFSETQ. V shed 6 bases and J shed 4 bases, with 11 bases lying between them. The CDR3 here is CASMGDGYEQYF. Here the CDR3 DNA reads TGCGCCAGCATGGGCGACGGATACGAGCAGTACTTC.

This clone was recorded only once. This chain uses TRBV5-4 with TRBJ2-2; D might be TRBD2 (6 bases). The length of the CDR3 is 14 residues. Germline-derived CDR1 and CDR2 are SGHNT and YYREEE (reference sequence). V was clipped by 4 bases and J by 7 bases, with 14 bases between them. This CDR3 reads CASSPAGRGGELFF. CDR3 nucleotides: TGTGCCAGCAGCCCCGCGGGGCGGGGCGGGGAGCTGTTTTTT.

The chain joins TRBV11-2 to TRBJ2-4; 10 bases fit TRBD1. Germline V gene lookup returns CDR1 SGHAT and CDR2 FQNNGV. J was trimmed by 6 bases and V by 4 bases; bases with no gene match: 6. The CDR3 is 15 amino acids. The CDR3 DNA sequence: TGTGCCAGCAGCTCTACGGGACAGGGGTTAAACATTCAGTACTTC. This encodes CASSSTGQGLNIQYF.

The chain has TRBV4-1 and TRBJ2-6; D may be TRBD1 (5 bases). CDR3 size: 19 residues. The V end was cut by 0 bases, the J end by 4 bases, with 19 bases between. Germline CDR1 reads MGHRA; CDR2 reads YSYEKL. The chain's CDR3 is CASSQEQGARVEGANVLTF. The CDR3 DNA follows: TGCGCCAGCAGCCAAGAGCAGGGCGCTAGGGTAGAGGGGGCCAACGTCCTGACTTTC.

V and J are TRBV7-9 and TRBJ1-3; the D gene is possibly TRBD1 (6 bases). V shed 7 bases and J shed 0 bases, with 16 bases lying between them. Germline CDR1 is SEHNR and CDR2 is FQNEAQ (reference sequence). The CDR3 sequence is 16 residues long. The CDR3 loop reads CASNIQGYPSGNTIYF. CDR3 DNA sequence: TGTGCCAGCAACATACAGGGTTACCCCTCTGGAAACACCATATATTTT.

This chain links TRBV5-8 with TRBJ2-7, with a tentative D call TRBD2 (5 bases). Germline CDR1 and CDR2: SGHTS and YDEGEE. The CDR3 spans 15 residues. The V and J ends lost 3 bases and 6 bases respectively, with 19 bases between them. The CDR3 reads CASSWRSQWPVEQYF. The CDR3 coding sequence is TGTGCCAGCAGCTGGAGGAGTCAGTGGCCCGTCGAGCAGTACTTC.